Each of the 28 T cell receptor beta chains below was sequenced from the same sample in a study of blood T cell repertoires in COVID-19. The protocol was immunoSEQ multiplex PCR, while the TCRdb copy is restricted to in-frame clones and leaves out a portion. This table holds 490,000 or so clones, around nine tenths found once. Sequenced input: PBMCs or T cells enriched from blood (not recorded which). These TCRs come from a woman aged 55 to 70 who had recovered from COVID-19.

The V and J genes are TRBV7-8 and TRBJ1-1; D uncertain. The CDR3 extends over 13 amino acids. Deletions cut 1 base from V and 7 bases from J, with 10 bases between. Germline CDR1 SGHVS, CDR2 FQNEAQ. This chain's CDR3 is CASSLGSQNEAFF. CDR3 DNA: TGTGCCAGCAGCTTAGGATCGCAGAATGAAGCTTTCTTT.

This clone has a single count. This chain joins TRBV7-2 and TRBJ2-3, with TRBD2 identical over 7 bases. This CDR3 has 16 residues. J gave up 1 base and V 4 bases, and 8 bases lay outside the gene matches. Germline CDR1 and CDR2: SGHTA and FQGNSA. The CDR3 bases are TGTGCCAGCAGCTGGCTTCCGGGGGGACGCACAGATACGCAGTATTTT. This encodes CASSWLPGGRTDTQYF.

The chain is built from TRBV18 and TRBJ2-7, with TRBD1 matching 7 bases. The junction had 1 base not matched to a gene; V was cut back by 3 bases and J by 2 bases. CDR1 and CDR2 (germline): KGHSH, LQKENI. The CDR3 contains 13 residues. CDR3 sequence: CASSPTGTYEQYV. For the CDR3, the DNA is TGTGCCAGCTCACCGACAGGGACCTACGAGCAGTACGTC.

V and J are TRBV3-1 (or the pseudogene TRBV3-2) and TRBJ1-5, with 9 bases fitting TRBD1. The CDR3 extends over 17 amino acids. V shed 3 bases and J 0 bases; nucleotides not matched to a gene: 6. Germline assignment: CDR1 LGHDT and CDR2 YNNKEL (reference sequence). In nucleotides, the CDR3 is TGTGCCAGCAGCCAGACAGGGGGGGTGTTTAGCAATCAGCCCCAGCATTTT. Encoded protein: CASSQTGGVFSNQPQHF.

The chain couples TRBV2 to TRBJ2-2; D may be TRBD1 (5 bases). Trimming took 6 bases from V and 0 from J, leaving 14 bases between them. The germline V gene encodes CDR1 SNHLY and CDR2 FYNNEI. The CDR3 has 16 amino acids. The CDR3 DNA is TGTGCCAGCAGCGACGACAGACCCGCGAACACCGGGGAGCTGTTTTTT. Its translation is CASSDDRPANTGELFF.

The chain carries TRBV5-4 and TRBJ1-1; TRBD1 agrees at 8 bases. Germline V lookup: CDR1 SGHNT, CDR2 YYREEE (reference sequence). V shed 0 bases, J shed 7 bases, and the junction held 2 bases outside the gene matches. CDR3 length: 13 residues. CDR3 nucleotides: TGTGCCAGCAGCTTGGCAGGGGGCGGTGAAGCTTTCTTT. Translation: CASSLAGGGEAFF.

The chain carries TRBV6-4 and TRBJ1-2, with 8 bases that match TRBD1. Germline V gene sequence: CDR1 MRHNA, CDR2 SNTAGT. The CDR3 runs 12 residues. The J segment lost 8 bases and the V segment lost 6 bases, leaving 5 bases of the junction unmatched. CDR3 in DNA: TGTGCCAGCAGCGGGACAGGCGGGGGCTACACCTTC. It translates to CASSGTGGGYTF.

The chain has TRBV5-8 and TRBJ2-7; the D is unclear. The length of the CDR3 is 13 residues. CDR1 and CDR2 (germline): SGHTS, YDEGEE. V was cut by 1 base and J by 6 bases, with 11 bases left in between. The CDR3 protein is CASSLRDTGEQYV. The CDR3 DNA follows: TGTGCCAGCAGCTTGAGAGATACGGGCGAGCAGTACGTC.

The chain links TRBV5-1 to TRBJ1-2, with 8 bases that match TRBD1. The germline CDR1 and CDR2 sequences are SGHRS and YFSETQ. After removal of 5 bases from V and 6 bases from J, the junction contained 9 bases not matched to a gene. The CDR3 has 14 residues. CDR3 nucleotides: TGCGCCAGCAGTTACCAGACGACAGGGGATGGCTACACCTTC. As protein: CASSYQTTGDGYTF. The whole variable domain, filled in from reference TRBV5-1 and TRBJ1-2, reads KAGVTQTPRYLIKTRGQQVTLSCSPISGHRSVSWYQQTPGQGLQFLFEYFSETQRNKGNFPGRFSGRQFSNSRSEMNVSTLELGDSALYLCASSYQTTGDGYTFGSGTRLTVV.

The chain uses TRBV5-5 and TRBJ2-1; D unresolved. The CDR3 loop spans 13 amino acids. Germline loops: CDR1 SGHKS, CDR2 YYEKEE (reference sequence). V lost 4 bases and J lost 8, with 13 bases in between. CDR3 DNA: TGTGCCAGCAGCCAGCGTTACAACGATGAGCAGTTCTTC. Its translation is CASSQRYNDEQFF.

DNA of the CDR3: TGTGCCAGCAGCTCCCGACAGGGTTCGACCTACGAGCAGTACTTC. It translates to CASSSRQGSTYEQYF. The chain joins TRBV11-3 to TRBJ2-7, with TRBD1 matching over 7 bases. Germline V gene sequence: CDR1 SGHNT, CDR2 YENEEA. J lost 2 bases, V lost 4 bases, and 8 bases had no gene match. The CDR3 has 15 residues.

This clone was picked up one time. The V and J genes are TRBV19 and TRBJ2-1; the match to TRBD1 covers 10 bases. This CDR3 spans 17 amino acids. V lost 5 bases to trimming and J lost 3 bases; unmatched junction nucleotides: 10. CDR1 is LNHDA and CDR2 is SQIVND in the germline V gene (reference sequence). CDR3: CASSLSGTGAGYNEQFF. The CDR3, as DNA: TGTGCCAGTAGTCTATCCGGGACAGGGGCGGGCTACAATGAGCAGTTCTTC.

The CDR3 protein is CASSREEGTEAFF. In nucleotides, the CDR3 is TGTGCCAGCAGCAGGGAGGAGGGAACTGAAGCTTTCTTT. The chain couples TRBV2 to TRBJ1-1; maybe TRBD1 (5 bases). Trimming shortened V by 6 bases and J by 5 bases, and 13 bases separated the two germline ends. This CDR3 is built from 13 residues. The germline CDR1 and CDR2 sequences are SNHLY and FYNNEI.

The chain is built from TRBV5-1 and TRBJ2-3; D may be TRBD1 (6 bases). The CDR3 is 14 amino acids. Trimming cost V 7 bases and J 1 base, with 13 bases left between them. Germline loops: CDR1 SGHRS, CDR2 YFSETQ. CDR3 loop: CASVREGGTDTQYF. The CDR3 DNA is TGCGCCAGCGTAAGAGAGGGGGGCACAGATACGCAGTATTTT. The entire variable domain, with the rest obtained from reference TRBV5-1 and TRBJ2-3, is as follows: KAGVTQTPRYLIKTRGQQVTLSCSPISGHRSVSWYQQTPGQGLQFLFEYFSETQRNKGNFPGRFSGRQFSNSRSEMNVSTLELGDSALYLCASVREGGTDTQYFGPGTRLTVL.

The chain combines TRBV30 with TRBJ2-5; 10 bases line up with TRBD1. Germline trimming cut 2 bases from V and 5 bases from J; bases unmatched to any gene: 8. The germline gives CDR1 GTSNPN, CDR2 SVGIG (reference sequence). The CDR3 runs to 15 residues. CDR3 amino acids: CAWSRGQGVGETQYF. For the CDR3, the DNA is TGTGCCTGGAGTCGAGGACAGGGGGTTGGGGAGACCCAGTACTTC. The complete variable domain, with remaining parts taken from reference TRBV30 and TRBJ2-5, reads SQTIHQWPATLVQPVGSPLSLECTVEGTSNPNLYWYRQAAGRGLQLLFYSVGIGQISSEVPQNLSASRPQDRQFILSSKKLLLSDSGFYLCAWSRGQGVGETQYFGPGTRLLVL.

The V and J genes are TRBV15 and TRBJ1-2; 11 bases match TRBD1. Losses at the gene ends were 5 bases for V and 6 bases for J; bases not matched to a gene: 8. Germline V gives CDR1 LNHNV, CDR2 YYDKDF (reference sequence). The length of the CDR3 is 15 residues. CDR3 DNA: TGTGCCACCAGCCTTTTACCGGGACAGGGGGATGGCTACACCTTC. It specifies CATSLLPGQGDGYTF.

This rearrangement joins TRBV7-6 to TRBJ2-1, with 10 bases aligning to TRBD2. The CDR3 contains 17 residues. J gave up 9 bases and V 5 bases, and 16 bases lay outside the gene matches. Germline lookup yields CDR1 SGHVS and CDR2 FNYEAQ. CDR3 nucleotide sequence: TGTGCCAGCAGCGCCTCACTAGCGGGGAGTCCCAGGGTTGAGCAGTTCTTC. It codes for CASSASLAGSPRVEQFF.

CDR3 coding DNA: TGTGCCAGCAGCGTAGAGGACAGTTCGAGTTCACCCCTCCACTTT. It codes for CASSVEDSSSSPLHF. This chain uses TRBV9 with TRBJ1-6, with TRBD1 as a possible D gene (6 bases). V shed 0 bases and J shed 9 bases, with 13 bases lying between them. Per germline, CDR1 SGDLS and CDR2 YYNGEE. The CDR3 extends over 15 amino acids.

The chain combines TRBV5-5 with TRBJ1-5; D uncertain. Germline values: CDR1 SGHKS, CDR2 YYEKEE (reference sequence). V lost 3 bases to trimming and J lost 3 bases, with 16 bases between them. The CDR3 loop spans 16 amino acids. CDR3 DNA: TGTGCCAGCAGCTCGGTAGCCAATCGTCTCAATCAGCCCCAGCATTTT. Translated, it gives CASSSVANRLNQPQHF.

V usage is TRBV10-3 and J usage is TRBJ1-1; 9 bases are a match to TRBD1. V dropped 9 bases and J dropped 5; count of bases not matched to a gene: 7. The CDR3 runs 13 residues. The germline CDR1 and CDR2 sequences are ENHRY and SYGVKD. In DNA form, the CDR3 reads TGTGCCATAACCGGGACAGGGCGAACTGAAGCTTTCTTT. As protein: CAITGTGRTEAFF.

The V call is TRBV19, the J call TRBJ2-5; D possibly corresponds to TRBD1 (6 bases). The V end was cut by 5 bases, the J end by 4 bases, with 8 bases between. CDR3 length: 12 residues. CDR1 is LNHDA, CDR2 SQIVND, per germline (reference sequence). CDR3 coding DNA: TGTGCCAGTAGTCCCAGGGGAGAGACCCAGTACTTC. The encoded protein is CASSPRGETQYF.

The V call is TRBV30, the J call TRBJ1-3; D uncertain. The CDR3 totals 12 residues. V shed 5 bases and J shed 3 bases, with 8 bases lying between them. Germline loops: CDR1 GTSNPN, CDR2 SVGIG (reference sequence). The CDR3 loop reads CAWRRRGNTIYF. The DNA for the CDR3 is TGTGCCTGGCGGAGACGTGGAAACACCATATATTTT.

The J gene is TRBJ2-5, the V gene TRBV7-2; maybe TRBD2 (6 bases). The CDR3 loop spans 15 amino acids. Germline V lookup: CDR1 SGHTA, CDR2 FQGNSA. Trimming removed 1 base from V and 7 bases from J, with 16 bases in between. This CDR3 reads CASSLVGIEGGTQYF. In nucleotides, the CDR3 is TGTGCCAGCAGCTTAGTGGGTATCGAGGGAGGGACCCAGTACTTC.

This chain uses TRBV7-7 with TRBJ2-5; 8 nucleotides line up with TRBD2. Germline CDR1 and CDR2: SSHAT and FNYEAQ (reference sequence). The CDR3 has 14 amino acids. Losses at the gene ends were 8 bases for V and 4 bases for J; bases not matched to a gene: 9. The CDR3 is CASAPDGRAETQYF. The CDR3 DNA is TGTGCCAGCGCCCCAGACGGGAGGGCAGAGACCCAGTACTTC.

The chain employs TRBV5-1 and TRBJ2-1, with D perhaps matching TRBD2 (6 bases). This CDR3 contains 19 residues. Between the trimmed V and J ends, which lost 4 bases and 1 base, there was a span of 24 bases. Germline V gene data show CDR1 as SGHRS and CDR2 as YFSETQ. The CDR3 coding sequence is TGCGCCAGCAGCCCGGACTCGACTAGTCCGTTTGAGTCCTACAATGAGCAGTTCTTC. Translation gives CASSPDSTSPFESYNEQFF.

The chain links TRBV24-1 to TRBJ1-3, with 9 bases fitting TRBD1. This CDR3 is 16 amino acids long. With V trimmed by 9 bases and J by 2 bases, 10 bases remained unmatched. Germline loops: CDR1 KGHDR, CDR2 SFDVKD. CDR3 bases: TGTGCCACCCGGGACAGGGCGGCTGCCGCTGGAAACACCATATATTTT. It yields the protein CATRDRAAAAGNTIYF.

The J gene is TRBJ1-5, the V gene TRBV6-5, with a tentative D call TRBD1 (5 bases). CDR1 and CDR2 (germline): MNHEY, SVGAGI. Trimming pared 6 bases from V and 2 bases from J, leaving 14 bases between. The CDR3 has 15 amino acids. CDR3: CASSAPGGGNQPQHF. The CDR3 DNA sequence: TGTGCCAGCAGCGCCCCCGGGGGAGGCAATCAGCCCCAGCATTTT.

The J gene is TRBJ1-5, the V gene TRBV15, with TRBD1 matching over 7 bases. The trim removed 6 bases at V and 2 bases at J, leaving 4 bases unmatched. CDR1 is LNHNV and CDR2 is YYDKDF in the germline V gene (reference sequence). This CDR3 has 14 amino acids. CDR3 in amino acids: CATSRQGGNQPQHF. Here the CDR3 DNA reads TGTGCCACCAGTCGACAGGGTGGCAATCAGCCCCAGCATTTT. Full variable domain (outside the CDR3, taken from reference TRBV15 and TRBJ1-5): DAMVIQNPRYQVTQFGKPVTLSCSQTLNHNVMYWYQQKSSQAPKLLFHYYDKDFNNEADTPDNFQSRRPNTSFCFLDIRSPGLGDTAMYLCATSRQGGNQPQHFGDGTRLSIL.